A selection of T cell receptor beta chains follows, all from one sample in a study of human T cells and chemical hapten exposure. From the RACE reads, TCRdb called clonotypes with MiXCR, one entry per CDR3 protein. The table lists roughly 380,000 distinct CDR3 sequences, 4.8% of them singletons. Sequences were derived from whole blood, sampled in connection with sensitization to the hapten diphenylcyclopropenone (DPC). The receptors were sampled from a woman aged 50 to 60 with alopecia areata. Some clones in this sample may be carry-over from other donors' samples. The CDR3 runs from the conserved cysteine through the conserved F or W. Fields, in order: V gene, D gene, clone size, J gene, CDR3 protein, CDR3 DNA. The D gene is left open where the match is weak. Size is omitted from some rows. Given values are once, few, many or a class for expanded clones.

V gene: TRBV6-2/TRBV6-3
D gene: TRBD1
clone size: few
J gene: TRBJ2-5
CDR3 protein: CAIGQGRETQYF
CDR3 DNA: TGTGCCATCGGACAGGGGCGAGAGACCCAGTACTTC

V gene: TRBV2
D gene: -
clone size: few
J gene: TRBJ2-3
CDR3 protein: CASSSRRQDTQYF
CDR3 DNA: TGTGCCAGCAGTTCTCGGCGTCAAGATACGCAGTATTTT

V gene: TRBV27
D gene: TRBD1
clone size: few
J gene: TRBJ1-5
CDR3 protein: CASRTGGNNQPQHF
CDR3 DNA: TGTGCCAGTAGGACAGGGGGTAACAATCAGCCCCAGCATTTT

V gene: TRBV11-2
D gene: TRBD2
clone size: few
J gene: TRBJ2-4
CDR3 protein: CASRKGLAGIAKNIQYF
CDR3 DNA: TGTGCCAGCAGGAAAGGACTAGCGGGGATAGCCAAAAACATTCAGTACTTC

V gene: TRBV20-1
D gene: TRBD1
clone size: many
J gene: TRBJ1-1
CDR3 protein: CRKGQLNTEAFF
CDR3 DNA: TGCAGGAAGGGACAGTTGAACACTGAAGCTTTCTTT

V gene: TRBV9
D gene: -
clone size: many
J gene: TRBJ2-7
CDR3 protein: CASSVGTTPYGEQYF
CDR3 DNA: TGTGCCAGCAGCGTAGGGACTACCCCGTACGGCGAGCAGTACTTC

V gene: TRBV2
D gene: -
clone size: many
J gene: TRBJ1-1
CDR3 protein: CASTHVGAGNTEAFF
CDR3 DNA: TGTGCCAGCACCCATGTAGGGGCGGGGAACACTGAAGCTTTCTTT

V gene: TRBV7-2
D gene: -
clone size: many
J gene: TRBJ2-1
CDR3 protein: CASSLTGFNNEQFF
CDR3 DNA: TGTGCCAGCAGCTTAACGGGTTTTAACAATGAGCAGTTCTTC

V gene: TRBV6-1
D gene: -
clone size: -
J gene: TRBJ1-1
CDR3 protein: CASLDRPPSAGGMNTEAFF
CDR3 DNA: TGTGCCTCCCTAGACAGGCCCCCGTCTGCTGGCGGGATGAACACTGAAGCTTTCTTT

V gene: TRBV3-1
D gene: -
clone size: many
J gene: TRBJ1-6
CDR3 protein: CASSARQYNSPLHF
CDR3 DNA: TGTGCCAGCAGCGCGAGGCAGTATAATTCACCCCTCCACTTT

V gene: TRBV28
D gene: -
clone size: many
J gene: TRBJ1-1
CDR3 protein: CASSFQARRDTEAFF
CDR3 DNA: TGTGCCAGCAGTTTCCAGGCAAGGAGAGACACTGAAGCTTTCTTT

V gene: TRBV14
D gene: -
clone size: few
J gene: TRBJ1-1
CDR3 protein: CASSPRGQRGSTEAFF
CDR3 DNA: TGTGCCAGCAGCCCCCGTGGACAGCGGGGTAGCACTGAAGCTTTCTTT

V gene: TRBV6-2/TRBV6-3
D gene: TRBD2
clone size: few
J gene: TRBJ2-7
CDR3 protein: CASAETSGRNLAEQYF
CDR3 DNA: TGTGCCAGCGCAGAGACTAGCGGGAGGAATTTAGCCGAGCAGTACTTC

V gene: TRBV4-3
D gene: -
clone size: few
J gene: TRBJ2-7
CDR3 protein: CASSQGYFTEQYF
CDR3 DNA: TGCGCCAGCAGCCAAGGGTATTTTACCGAGCAGTACTTC

V gene: TRBV6-2/TRBV6-3
D gene: -
clone size: many
J gene: TRBJ1-2
CDR3 protein: CASSYTKQLLDYGYTF
CDR3 DNA: TGTGCCAGCAGTTACACAAAACAGCTTCTGGACTATGGCTACACCTTC

V gene: TRBV30
D gene: -
clone size: many
J gene: TRBJ1-5
CDR3 protein: CAWSSQNQPQHF
CDR3 DNA: TGTGCCTGGAGTTCCCAAAATCAGCCCCAGCATTTT

V gene: TRBV4-1
D gene: -
clone size: many
J gene: TRBJ2-1
CDR3 protein: CASSQVEIWGAMGNEQFF
CDR3 DNA: TGCGCCAGCAGCCAAGTTGAAATATGGGGGGCCATGGGCAATGAGCAGTTCTTC

V gene: TRBV10-3
D gene: -
clone size: few
J gene: TRBJ1-3
CDR3 protein: CAISETISSGNTIYF
CDR3 DNA: TGTGCCATCAGTGAAACGATTAGCTCTGGAAACACCATATATTTT

V gene: TRBV13
D gene: TRBD1
clone size: many
J gene: TRBJ1-1
CDR3 protein: CASSSNRGLNTEAFF
CDR3 DNA: TGTGCCAGCAGCTCAAACAGGGGTTTGAATACTGAAGCTTTCTTT

V gene: TRBV5-4
D gene: -
clone size: -
J gene: TRBJ2-7
CDR3 protein: CASSLSQASYEQYF
CDR3 DNA: TGTGCCAGCAGCTTGAGCCAGGCCTCCTACGAGCAGTACTTC

V gene: TRBV28
D gene: -
clone size: many
J gene: TRBJ2-2
CDR3 protein: CASSPPETGELFF
CDR3 DNA: TGTGCCAGCAGTCCCCCAGAGACCGGGGAGCTGTTTTTT

V gene: TRBV21-1
D gene: -
clone size: many
J gene: TRBJ1-5
CDR3 protein: CASTKVFDSNQPQHF
CDR3 DNA: TGTGCCAGCACTAAGGTTTTCGATAGCAATCAGCCCCAGCATTTT

V gene: TRBV2
D gene: -
clone size: few
J gene: TRBJ1-1
CDR3 protein: CASSERSFQNTEAFF
CDR3 DNA: TGTGCCAGCAGTGAAAGAAGTTTTCAGAACACTGAAGCTTTCTTT

V gene: TRBV28
D gene: -
clone size: many
J gene: TRBJ1-2
CDR3 protein: CASSSIQAGYTF
CDR3 DNA: TGTGCCAGCAGCTCGATACAGGCTGGCTACACCTTC

V gene: TRBV24-1
D gene: -
clone size: -
J gene: TRBJ2-7
CDR3 protein: CATSDLRGGTYEQYF
CDR3 DNA: TGTGCCACCAGTGATTTGCGGGGAGGAACCTACGAGCAGTACTTC

V gene: TRBV13
D gene: -
clone size: -
J gene: TRBJ2-1
CDR3 protein: CASTRGMGEQFF
CDR3 DNA: TGTGCCAGCACCCGAGGTATGGGTGAGCAGTTCTTC

V gene: TRBV6-5
D gene: -
clone size: -
J gene: TRBJ2-2
CDR3 protein: CASKAGQAVTGELFF
CDR3 DNA: TGTGCCAGCAAAGCGGGACAGGCAGTCACCGGGGAGCTGTTTTTT

V gene: TRBV5-6
D gene: -
clone size: many
J gene: TRBJ2-7
CDR3 protein: CASSLSGAHYEQYF
CDR3 DNA: TGTGCCAGCAGCTTGAGTGGAGCCCACTACGAGCAGTACTTC

V gene: TRBV6-1
D gene: TRBD1
clone size: -
J gene: TRBJ1-4
CDR3 protein: CASFRGTANEKLFF
CDR3 DNA: TGTGCCAGCTTTAGGGGGACAGCCAATGAAAAACTGTTTTTT

V gene: TRBV5-1
D gene: -
clone size: -
J gene: TRBJ2-3
CDR3 protein: CASSLSTAVVSTDTQYF
CDR3 DNA: TGCGCCAGCAGCTTGTCCACAGCAGTTGTTAGCACAGATACGCAGTATTTT

V gene: TRBV4-1
D gene: -
clone size: many
J gene: TRBJ2-5
CDR3 protein: CASSQGSGVIDETQYF
CDR3 DNA: TGCGCCAGCAGCCAAGGTTCAGGGGTCATTGATGAGACCCAGTACTTC

V gene: TRBV12-3/TRBV12-4
D gene: TRBD1
clone size: many
J gene: TRBJ1-6
CDR3 protein: CASTPGDRTNSPLHF
CDR3 DNA: TGTGCCAGCACCCCAGGGGACAGAACCAATTCACCCCTCCACTTT

V gene: TRBV2
D gene: -
clone size: few
J gene: TRBJ2-1
CDR3 protein: CASSERGDEQFF
CDR3 DNA: TGTGCCAGCAGTGAACGAGGGGATGAGCAGTTCTTC

V gene: TRBV12-3/TRBV12-4
D gene: -
clone size: many
J gene: TRBJ1-1
CDR3 protein: CASSAAPEAFF
CDR3 DNA: TGTGCCAGCAGTGCGGCCCCTGAAGCTTTCTTT

V gene: TRBV5-1
D gene: -
clone size: many
J gene: TRBJ2-2
CDR3 protein: CASSLEYLGAGELFF
CDR3 DNA: TGCGCCAGCAGCTTGGAGTACTTGGGGGCCGGGGAGCTGTTTTTT

V gene: TRBV5-1
D gene: TRBD2
clone size: -
J gene: TRBJ2-3
CDR3 protein: CASLAGGPADTQYF
CDR3 DNA: TGCGCCAGCCTAGCGGGGGGGCCGGCAGATACGCAGTATTTT

V gene: TRBV11-2
D gene: -
clone size: many
J gene: TRBJ2-2
CDR3 protein: CASSLSGELFF
CDR3 DNA: TGTGCCAGCAGCTTATCCGGGGAGCTGTTTTTT

V gene: TRBV7-3
D gene: -
clone size: few
J gene: TRBJ2-7
CDR3 protein: CASSPVGVKDHEQYF
CDR3 DNA: TGTGCCAGCAGCCCCGTGGGGGTGAAAGACCACGAGCAGTACTTC

V gene: TRBV20-1
D gene: -
clone size: -
J gene: TRBJ2-7
CDR3 protein: CSARDQLGTYEQYF
CDR3 DNA: TGCAGTGCTAGAGATCAACTAGGTACCTACGAGCAGTACTTC

V gene: TRBV18
D gene: -
clone size: few
J gene: TRBJ2-7
CDR3 protein: CASSTGTLTYEQYF
CDR3 DNA: TGTGCCAGCTCGACCGGGACCCTGACGTACGAGCAGTACTTC

V gene: TRBV12-3/TRBV12-4
D gene: TRBD2
clone size: many
J gene: TRBJ2-7
CDR3 protein: CASSLQSGDYEQYF
CDR3 DNA: TGTGCCAGCAGTCTCCAGAGCGGGGACTACGAGCAGTACTTC

V gene: TRBV6-1
D gene: -
clone size: many
J gene: TRBJ2-7
CDR3 protein: CASSAGTALYEQYF
CDR3 DNA: TGTGCCAGCAGTGCCGGGACGGCTCTCTACGAGCAGTACTTC

V gene: TRBV20-1
D gene: TRBD1
clone size: few
J gene: TRBJ1-4
CDR3 protein: CSGGQGQGEKLFF
CDR3 DNA: TGCAGTGGTGGACAAGGACAGGGCGAAAAACTGTTTTTT

V gene: TRBV20-1
D gene: TRBD2
clone size: -
J gene: TRBJ2-7
CDR3 protein: CSPRGSGSYEQYF
CDR3 DNA: TGCAGTCCCCGGGGTAGCGGGAGCTACGAGCAGTACTTC

V gene: TRBV6-5
D gene: -
clone size: -
J gene: TRBJ1-2
CDR3 protein: CASSYGTYYGYTF
CDR3 DNA: TGTGCCAGCAGTTACGGGACTTACTATGGCTACACCTTC

V gene: TRBV2
D gene: -
clone size: many
J gene: TRBJ1-1
CDR3 protein: CASRVGGTEAFF
CDR3 DNA: TGTGCCAGCAGGGTGGGGGGGACTGAAGCTTTCTTT